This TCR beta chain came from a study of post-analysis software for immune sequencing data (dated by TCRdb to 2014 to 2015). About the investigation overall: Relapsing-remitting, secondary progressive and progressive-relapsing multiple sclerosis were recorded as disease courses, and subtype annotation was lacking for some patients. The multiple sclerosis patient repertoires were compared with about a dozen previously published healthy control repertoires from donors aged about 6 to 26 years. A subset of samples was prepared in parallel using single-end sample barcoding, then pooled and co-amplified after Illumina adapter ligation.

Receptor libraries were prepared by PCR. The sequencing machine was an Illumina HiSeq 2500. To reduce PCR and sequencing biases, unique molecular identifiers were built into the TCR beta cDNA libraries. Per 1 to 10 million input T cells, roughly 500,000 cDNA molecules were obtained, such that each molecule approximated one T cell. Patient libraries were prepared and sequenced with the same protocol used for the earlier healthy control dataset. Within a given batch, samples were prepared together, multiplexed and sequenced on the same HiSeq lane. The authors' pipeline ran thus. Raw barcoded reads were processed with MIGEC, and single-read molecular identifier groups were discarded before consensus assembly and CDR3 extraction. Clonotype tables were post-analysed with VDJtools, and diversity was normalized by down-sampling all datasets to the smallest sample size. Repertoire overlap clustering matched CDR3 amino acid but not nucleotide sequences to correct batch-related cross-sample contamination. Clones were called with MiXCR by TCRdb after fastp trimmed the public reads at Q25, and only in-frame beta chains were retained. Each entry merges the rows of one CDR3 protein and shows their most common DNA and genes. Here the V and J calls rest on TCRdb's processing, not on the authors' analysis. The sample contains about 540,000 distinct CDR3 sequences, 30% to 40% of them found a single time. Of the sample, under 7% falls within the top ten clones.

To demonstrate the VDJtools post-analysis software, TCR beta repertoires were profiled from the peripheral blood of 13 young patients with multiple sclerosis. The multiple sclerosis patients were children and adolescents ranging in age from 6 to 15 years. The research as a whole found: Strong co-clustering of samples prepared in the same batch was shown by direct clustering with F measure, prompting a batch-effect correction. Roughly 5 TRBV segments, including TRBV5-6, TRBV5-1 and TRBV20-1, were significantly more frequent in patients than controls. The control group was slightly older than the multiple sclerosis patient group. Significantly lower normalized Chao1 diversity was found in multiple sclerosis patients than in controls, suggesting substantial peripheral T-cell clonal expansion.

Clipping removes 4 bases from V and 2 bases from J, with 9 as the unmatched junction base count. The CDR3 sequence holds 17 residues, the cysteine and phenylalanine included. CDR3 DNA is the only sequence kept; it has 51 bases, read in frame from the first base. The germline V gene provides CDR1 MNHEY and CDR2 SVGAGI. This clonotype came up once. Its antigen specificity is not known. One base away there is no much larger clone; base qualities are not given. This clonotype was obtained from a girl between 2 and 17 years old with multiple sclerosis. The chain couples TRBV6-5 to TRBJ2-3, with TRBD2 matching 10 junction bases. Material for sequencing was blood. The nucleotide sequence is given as TGTGCCAGCAGTTGCACCGAGCGGGGGGGCTCCACAGATACGCAGTATTTT. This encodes CASSCTERGGSTDTQYF.